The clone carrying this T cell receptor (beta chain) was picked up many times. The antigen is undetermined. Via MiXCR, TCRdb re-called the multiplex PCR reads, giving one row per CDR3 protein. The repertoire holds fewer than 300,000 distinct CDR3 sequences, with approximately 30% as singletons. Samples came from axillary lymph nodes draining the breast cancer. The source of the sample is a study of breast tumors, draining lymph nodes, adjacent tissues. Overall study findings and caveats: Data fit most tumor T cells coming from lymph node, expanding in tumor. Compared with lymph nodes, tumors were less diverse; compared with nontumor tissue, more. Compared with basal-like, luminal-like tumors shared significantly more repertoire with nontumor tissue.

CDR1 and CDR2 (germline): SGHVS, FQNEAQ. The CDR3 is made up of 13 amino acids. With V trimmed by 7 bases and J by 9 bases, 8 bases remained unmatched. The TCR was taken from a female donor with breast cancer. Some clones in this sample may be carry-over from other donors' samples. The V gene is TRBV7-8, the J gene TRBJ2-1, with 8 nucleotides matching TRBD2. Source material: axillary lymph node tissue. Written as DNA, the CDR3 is TGTGCCAGCACCCGAGCGGGGGATGGTGAGCAGTTCTTC. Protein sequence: CASTRAGDGEQFF.